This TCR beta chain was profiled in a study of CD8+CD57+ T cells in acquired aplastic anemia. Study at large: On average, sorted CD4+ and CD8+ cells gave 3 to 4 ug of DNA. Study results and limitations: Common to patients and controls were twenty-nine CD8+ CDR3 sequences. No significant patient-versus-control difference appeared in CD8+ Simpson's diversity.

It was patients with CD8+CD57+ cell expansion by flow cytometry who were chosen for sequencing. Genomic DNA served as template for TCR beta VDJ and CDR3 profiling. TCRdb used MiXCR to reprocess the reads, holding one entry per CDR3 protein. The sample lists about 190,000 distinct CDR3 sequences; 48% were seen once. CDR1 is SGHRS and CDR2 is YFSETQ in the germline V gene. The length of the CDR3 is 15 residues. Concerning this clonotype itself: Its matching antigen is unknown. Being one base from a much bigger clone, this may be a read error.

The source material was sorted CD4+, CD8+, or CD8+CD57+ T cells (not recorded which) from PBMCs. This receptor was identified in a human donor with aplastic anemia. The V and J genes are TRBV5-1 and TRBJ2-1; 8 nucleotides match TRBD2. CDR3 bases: TGCGCCAGCGGCTTCCGCCAGGGACTAGACAATGAGCAGTTCTTC. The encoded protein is CASGFRQGLDNEQFF.